The clone carrying this TCR beta chain was picked up a small number of times. Its antigen is unidentified. TCR cDNA, made by 5'RACE template switching, carried an added universal primer site and UMIs. TCRdb redid the calling of the 5' RACE reads with MiXCR, one entry per CDR3 protein. Of 500,000 to 650,000 distinct CDR3 sequences listed, 17% are singletons. This entry belongs to a study of T cells after yellow fever vaccination. General study points: Reappearance after the booster was seen for most primary-vaccination clones, at 95% to 97% CD4 and around 90% CD8. Contaminating bulk clonotypes could be abundant in FACS-sorted repertoires. A secondary response was less intense yet reached its peak sooner, at day 5 versus 15.

The germline CDR1 and CDR2 sequences are SGDLS and YYNGEE. Between the trimmed V and J ends, which lost 2 bases and 3 bases, there was a span of 14 bases. The CDR3 has 15 amino acids. Sequencing was performed on PBMCs, taken 5 to 6 days after the first yellow fever vaccination. The chain joins TRBV9 to TRBJ1-1; TRBD1 is a possible D gene (6 bases). The sequence came from a man aged 18-30 years who received the YFV17D yellow fever vaccine. The CDR3 DNA sequence: TGTGCCAGCAGCGTGCAGGGGAACTCCCACACTGAAGCTTTCTTT. This encodes CASSVQGNSHTEAFF. Full variable domain (remainder filled in from reference TRBV9 and TRBJ1-1): DSGVTQTPKHLITATGQRVTLRCSPRSGDLSVYWYQQSLDQGLQFLIQYYNGEERAKGNILERFSAQQFPDLHSELNLSSLELGDSALYFCASSVQGNSHTEAFFGQGTRLTVV.